Shown below are 20 T cell receptor beta chains from a single sample sequenced in a study of blood T cells in healthy people across ages. A J-beta primer mix and a sample-barcoded 5' primer were used in a second PCR of about 7 to 12 cycles. In TCRdb, the 5' RACE reads were re-called with MiXCR into one record per CDR3 protein. The sample records 1.5 million to 1.9 million distinct CDR3 sequences, under 55% being singletons. Sequenced sample: blood. These receptors were taken from a woman aged 18-30 years in good health.

V and J are TRBV7-2 and TRBJ2-7; D unresolved. The germline gives CDR1 SGHTA, CDR2 FQGNSA. CDR3 length equals 13 residues. Trimming took 5 bases from V and 1 from J, leaving 9 bases between them. The CDR3 sequence is CASSTYGSYEQYF. The CDR3 DNA sequence: TGTGCCAGCAGCACCTACGGATCCTACGAGCAGTACTTC.

The chain employs TRBV29-1 and TRBJ1-2, with 9 bases identical to TRBD1. V shed 6 bases and J 3 bases; nucleotides not matched to a gene: 5. CDR3 length: 13 residues. Germline CDR1 and CDR2: SQVTM and ANQGSEA. CDR3 residues: CSVSDRGDYGYTF. The CDR3 DNA reads TGCAGCGTCTCGGACAGGGGAGACTATGGCTACACCTTC.

This chain connects TRBV4-3 to TRBJ2-3; D unclear. CDR3 size: 15 residues. The V and J ends lost 3 bases and 5 bases respectively, with 15 bases between them. CDR1 is LGHNA, CDR2 YSLEER, per germline. CDR3 loop: CASSQSAGSRDTQYF. In nucleotides, the CDR3 is TGCGCCAGCAGCCAGTCGGCAGGAAGTAGAGATACGCAGTATTTT.

This clonotype was seen a handful of times. The V and J genes are TRBV20-1 and TRBJ1-1; 7 bases match TRBD1. The junction had 9 bases not matched to a gene; V was cut back by 3 bases and J by 5 bases. Germline-derived CDR1 and CDR2 are DFQATT and SNEGSKA (reference sequence). The CDR3 totals 14 residues. The CDR3 DNA reads as TGCAGTGCTAGCGCAGCGACAGGGTTAACTGAAGCTTTCTTT. Translated: CSASAATGLTEAFF.

This chain connects TRBV6-1 to TRBJ2-7; D is unresolved. CDR1 and CDR2 (germline): MNHNS, SASEGT. The CDR3 covers 13 residues. The V end was cut by 10 bases, the J end by 3 bases, with 16 bases between. DNA for the CDR3: TGTGCCACCGCAGGAGCGCCCCACTACGAGCAGTACTTC. This translates into CATAGAPHYEQYF.

This clonotype appeared a few times. CDR3 DNA sequence: TGTGCCAGCAGCTTAGTGGCCATGCAGGGGAAATCGGAGAACATTCAGTACTTC. Its translation: CASSLVAMQGKSENIQYF. The genes are TRBV7-9 and TRBJ2-4; tentatively, D is TRBD1 (6 bases). Germline V gives CDR1 SEHNR, CDR2 FQNEAQ (reference sequence). V shed 1 base and J shed 7 bases, with 23 bases lying between them. This CDR3 has 18 amino acids.

This chain links TRBV6-6 with TRBJ1-2, with D uncertain. V shed 7 bases and J shed 4 bases, with 16 bases lying between them. Germline V gene data show CDR1 as MNHNY and CDR2 as SVGAGI (reference sequence). This CDR3 has 14 residues. This CDR3 reads CASIVRQGPYGYTF. For the CDR3, the DNA is TGTGCCAGCATCGTCCGCCAAGGGCCCTATGGCTACACCTTC.

The sample holds many counts of this clonotype. V gene TRBV9 combines with J gene TRBJ2-3; tentative D call: TRBD1 (5 bases). The V and J ends lost 5 bases and 5 bases respectively, with 9 bases between them. The V gene's germline CDR1 is SGDLS and CDR2 YYNGEE. This CDR3 region has 12 residues. CDR3: CASSPQGDTQYF. In DNA, the CDR3 is TGTGCCAGCAGTCCTCAGGGAGATACGCAGTATTTT.

V gene TRBV4-3 combines with J gene TRBJ2-7; D is ambiguous. The closer fit of TRBJ2-5 to the DNA end suggests the J call may be wrong. Germline V gene sequence: CDR1 LGHNA, CDR2 YSLEER. The CDR3 sequence is 13 residues long. The DNA for the CDR3 is TGCGCCAGCAGCCAAGGACGATTTGAGACCCAGTACTTC. It codes for CASSQGRFETQYF.

V and J are TRBV7-2 and TRBJ1-2; D unresolved. V dropped 1 base and J dropped 8 bases, with 14 bases sitting between them. Germline V gene lookup returns CDR1 SGHTA and CDR2 FQGNSA. There are 14 residues in the CDR3. DNA of the CDR3: TGTGCCAGCAGCTTAGGACGTCCCACCTGGGGCTACACCTTC. Translation gives CASSLGRPTWGYTF.

About this clonotype itself: Sequence at one end of the junction differs from germline and may be a read error. This chain connects TRBV27 to TRBJ1-2; possibly TRBD1 for D (5 bases). The CDR3 runs 17 residues. CDR1 and CDR2 (germline): MNHEY, SMNVEV (reference sequence). Written as DNA, the CDR3 is TGTGCCAGCAGTCTTGCGAGGGGTCCCGGGGAGGGCTATGGCTCCACCTTC. Translated: CASSLARGPGEGYGSTF.

This chain connects TRBV12-3 or TRBV12-4 to TRBJ1-5; weak D call: TRBD1 (6 bases). Trimming shortened V by 3 bases and J by 1 base, and 16 bases separated the two germline ends. This CDR3 contains 17 residues. CDR3 sequence (DNA): TGTGCCAGCAGTTTGTATCCCCCAGACAGGAGCAATCAGCCCCAGCATTTT. Protein product: CASSLYPPDRSNQPQHF.

The count of this clonotype is one. The J gene is TRBJ2-3, the V gene TRBV6-1; 8 bases align to TRBD2. The germline V gene has CDR1 MNHNS and CDR2 SASEGT. With 7 bases clipped from V and 6 bases from J, the junction kept 12 bases outside the gene matches. The CDR3 totals 15 residues. In DNA form, the CDR3 reads TGTGCCAGCACCTCGGGACGAGCGGGAGCGGATACGCAGTATTTT. Protein sequence: CASTSGRAGADTQYF.

The rearrangement uses TRBV27 and TRBJ1-5, with 7 bases that match TRBD1. The CDR3 runs 14 residues. CDR1 and CDR2 (germline): MNHEY, SMNVEV (reference sequence). Trimming cost V 6 bases and J 4 bases; bases outside gene matches: 6. The CDR3 loop reads CASSPDRENQPQHF. In DNA form, the CDR3 reads TGTGCCAGCAGCCCCGACAGGGAAAATCAGCCCCAGCATTTT.

Only a few counts were recorded for this clonotype. The genes are TRBV7-2 and TRBJ1-4; D call uncertain. This CDR3 spans 14 amino acids. Germline values: CDR1 SGHTA, CDR2 FQGNSA. Trimming pared 1 base from V and 8 bases from J, leaving 11 bases between. CDR3 DNA sequence: TGTGCCAGCAGCTTAGGTGGAGGGAGGGAAAAACTGTTTTTT. It specifies CASSLGGGREKLFF.

This clonotype was observed at least ten times. The chain employs TRBV28 and TRBJ2-7; D gene unclear. There are 12 residues in the CDR3. V lost 4 bases to trimming and J lost 4 bases, with 8 bases between them. CDR1 is MDHEN, CDR2 SYDVKM, per germline. As DNA, the CDR3 is TGTGCCAGCAGTTACACAAAGTACGAGCAGTACTTC. This codes for CASSYTKYEQYF.

The chain carries TRBV7-2 and TRBJ2-7, with 8 bases matching TRBD1. The J segment lost 3 bases and the V segment lost 0 bases, leaving 4 bases of the junction unmatched. CDR3 length: 15 residues. CDR1 is SGHTA and CDR2 is FQGNSA in the germline V gene. The CDR3 loop reads CASSLAVDRGYEQYF. For the CDR3, the DNA is TGTGCCAGCAGCTTAGCGGTCGACAGGGGCTACGAGCAGTACTTC.

This clonotype was found a few times. CDR3 protein: CAISGSGSYEQYF. In nucleotides, the CDR3 is TGTGCCATCAGTGGTAGCGGGAGCTACGAGCAGTACTTC. The gene calls are TRBV10-3 and TRBJ2-7; TRBD2 aligns across 9 bases. Trimming took 4 bases from V and 3 from J; bases not matched to a gene: 1. The CDR3 is 13 amino acids. CDR1 is ENHRY, CDR2 SYGVKD, per germline.

CDR3 bases: TGTGCCAGCAGTGTCGCTCCGGATTATGGCTACACCTTC. It is translated as CASSVAPDYGYTF. The chain is built from TRBV6-1 and TRBJ1-2; no firm D call. Trimming removed 4 bases from V and 5 bases from J, with 11 bases in between. The germline CDR1 and CDR2 sequences are MNHNS and SASEGT. The CDR3 is 13 residues long.

This rearrangement joins TRBV5-1 to TRBJ2-1; TRBD2 matches 8 bases. Germline V gene sequence: CDR1 SGHRS, CDR2 YFSETQ. CDR3 size: 13 residues. V dropped 5 bases and J dropped 11; count of bases not matched to a gene: 9. CDR3 DNA: TGCGCCAGCAGACTAGGACTAGCTGAGAAGCAGTTCTTC. It yields the protein CASRLGLAEKQFF.